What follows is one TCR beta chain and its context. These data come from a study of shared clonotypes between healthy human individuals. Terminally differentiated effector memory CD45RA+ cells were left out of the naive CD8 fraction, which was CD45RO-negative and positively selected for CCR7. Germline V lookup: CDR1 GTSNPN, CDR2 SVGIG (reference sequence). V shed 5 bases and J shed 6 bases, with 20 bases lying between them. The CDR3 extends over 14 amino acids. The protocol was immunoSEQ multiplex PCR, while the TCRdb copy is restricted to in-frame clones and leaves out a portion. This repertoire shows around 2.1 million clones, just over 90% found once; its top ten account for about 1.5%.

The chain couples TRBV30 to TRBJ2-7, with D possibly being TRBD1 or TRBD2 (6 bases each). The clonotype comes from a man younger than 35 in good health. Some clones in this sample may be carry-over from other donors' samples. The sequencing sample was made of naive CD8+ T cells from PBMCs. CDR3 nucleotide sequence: TGTGCCTGGGGGGGGCTACCTCATTTCGGCGAGCAGTACTTC. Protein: CAWGGLPHFGEQYF. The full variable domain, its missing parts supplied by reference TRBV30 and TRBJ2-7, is SQTIHQWPATLVQPVGSPLSLECTVEGTSNPNLYWYRQAAGRGLQLLFYSVGIGQISSEVPQNLSASRPQDRQFILSSKKLLLSDSGFYLCAWGGLPHFGEQYFGPGTRLTVT.